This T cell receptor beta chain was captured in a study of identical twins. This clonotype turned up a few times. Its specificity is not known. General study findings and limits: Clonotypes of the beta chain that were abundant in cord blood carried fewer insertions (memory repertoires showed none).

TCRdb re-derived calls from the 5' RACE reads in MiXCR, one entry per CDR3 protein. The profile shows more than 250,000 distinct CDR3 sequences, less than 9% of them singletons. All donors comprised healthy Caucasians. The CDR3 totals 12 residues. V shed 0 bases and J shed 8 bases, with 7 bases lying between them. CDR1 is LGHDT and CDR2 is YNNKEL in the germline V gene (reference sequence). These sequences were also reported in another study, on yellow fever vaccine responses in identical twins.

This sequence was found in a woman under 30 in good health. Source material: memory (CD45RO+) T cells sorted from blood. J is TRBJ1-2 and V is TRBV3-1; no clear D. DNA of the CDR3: TGTGCCAGCAGCCAAGAAGGGTACGGCTACACCTTC. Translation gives CASSQEGYGYTF.